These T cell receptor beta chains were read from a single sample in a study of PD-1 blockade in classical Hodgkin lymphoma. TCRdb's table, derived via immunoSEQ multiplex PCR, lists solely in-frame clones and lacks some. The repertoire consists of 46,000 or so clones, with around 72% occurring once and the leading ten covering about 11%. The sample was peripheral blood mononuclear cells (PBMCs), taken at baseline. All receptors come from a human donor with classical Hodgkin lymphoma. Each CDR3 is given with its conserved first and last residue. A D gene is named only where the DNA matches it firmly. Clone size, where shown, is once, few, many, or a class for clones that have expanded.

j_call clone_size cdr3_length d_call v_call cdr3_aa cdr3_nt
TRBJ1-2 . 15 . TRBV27 CASSFRGDGFYGYTF TGTGCCAGCAGTTTCCGCGGGGACGGCTTCTATGGCTACACCTTC
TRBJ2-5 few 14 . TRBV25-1 CASSDRGGVETQYF TGTGCCAGCAGTGACCGTGGGGGCGTAGAGACCCAGTACTTC
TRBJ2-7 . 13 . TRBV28 CASRRPGAWEQYF TGTGCCAGCAGACGACCAGGGGCGTGGGAGCAGTACTTC
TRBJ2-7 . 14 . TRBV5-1 CASSPWGGSPEQYF TGCGCCAGCAGCCCCTGGGGGGGCTCCCCCGAGCAGTACTTC
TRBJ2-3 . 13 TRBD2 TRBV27 CASGDYGTDTQYF TGTGCCAGCGGGGACTATGGCACAGATACGCAGTATTTT
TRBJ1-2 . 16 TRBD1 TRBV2 CASSDHSTGIRYGYTF TGTGCCAGCAGCGACCACTCGACAGGGATACGGTATGGCTACACCTTC
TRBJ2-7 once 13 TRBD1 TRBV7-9 CASNRGAGYEQYF TGTGCCAGCAACAGGGGGGCCGGTTACGAGCAGTACTTC
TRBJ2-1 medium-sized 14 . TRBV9 CASSVEGSYNEQFF TGTGCCAGCAGCGTGGAGGGCTCCTACAATGAGCAGTTCTTC
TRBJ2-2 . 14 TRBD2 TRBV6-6 CASSRLAKGGELFF TGTGCCAGCAGCCGACTAGCGAAGGGCGGGGAGCTGTTTTTT
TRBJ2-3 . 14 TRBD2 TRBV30 CAWSVAAGGGTQYF TGTGCCTGGAGTGTTGCAGCGGGAGGGGGTACGCAGTATTTT
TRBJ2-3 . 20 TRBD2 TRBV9 CASSVESWLAGGPYTDTQYF TGTGCCAGCAGCGTAGAATCCTGGCTAGCGGGAGGCCCCTACACAGATACGCAGTATTTT
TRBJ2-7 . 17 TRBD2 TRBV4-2 CASSQGASGREIYEQYF TGTGCCAGCAGCCAAGGAGCCAGCGGGAGAGAGATATACGAGCAGTACTTC
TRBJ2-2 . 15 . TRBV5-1 CASSGRVANTGELFF TGCGCCAGCAGCGGAAGGGTCGCGAACACCGGGGAGCTGTTTTTT
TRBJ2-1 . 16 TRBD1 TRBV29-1 CSVVQGAGGSYNEQFF TGCAGCGTAGTACAGGGGGCTGGTGGGTCCTACAATGAGCAGTTCTTC
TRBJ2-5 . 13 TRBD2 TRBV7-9 CAGRREGRETQYF TGTGCCGGGCGGCGGGAGGGCCGAGAGACCCAGTACTTC
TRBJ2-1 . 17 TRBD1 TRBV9 CASSEDPTGGTYHEQFF TGTGCCAGCAGCGAGGACCCCACAGGGGGCACATATCATGAGCAGTTCTTC
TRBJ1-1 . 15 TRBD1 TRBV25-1 CASSEPGGSYTEAFF TGTGCCAGCAGTGAACCAGGGGGTTCTTACACTGAAGCTTTCTTT
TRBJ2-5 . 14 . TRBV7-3 CASSPRGTGKTQYF TGTGCCAGCAGCCCCCGGGGGACTGGAAAGACCCAGTACTTC
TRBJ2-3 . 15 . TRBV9 CASSAGGRNGDTQYF TGTGCCAGCAGCGCCGGGGGCCGAAATGGGGATACGCAGTATTTT
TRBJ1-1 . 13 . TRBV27 CASSGQLNTEAFF TGTGCCAGCAGTGGACAGCTGAACACTGAAGCTTTCTTT
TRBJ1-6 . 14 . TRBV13 CASSPGQRNSPLHF TGTGCCAGCAGCCCAGGACAGCGAAATTCACCCCTCCACTTT
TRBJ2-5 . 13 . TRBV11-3 CASSLVWEETQYF TGTGCCAGCAGCTTAGTTTGGGAAGAGACCCAGTACTTC
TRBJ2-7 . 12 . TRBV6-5 CASSLSSHEQYF TGTGCCAGCAGCCTTTCCTCTCACGAGCAGTACTTC
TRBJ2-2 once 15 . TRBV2 CASSRTGAGTGELFF TGTGCCAGCAGTCGAACGGGGGCGGGCACCGGGGAGCTGTTTTTT
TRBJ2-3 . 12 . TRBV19 CASSIVPGTQYF TGTGCCAGTAGTATAGTCCCGGGTACGCAGTATTTT
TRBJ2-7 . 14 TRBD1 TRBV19 CASSPGTGGYEQYF TGTGCCAGTAGTCCCGGGACAGGGGGCTACGAGCAGTACTTC
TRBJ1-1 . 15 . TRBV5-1 CASSLQMGIWTEAFF TGCGCCAGCAGCCTCCAAATGGGGATTTGGACTGAAGCTTTCTTT
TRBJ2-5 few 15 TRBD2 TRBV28 CASSFRGGVQETQYF TGTGCCAGCAGTTTCCGCGGGGGAGTGCAAGAGACCCAGTACTTC
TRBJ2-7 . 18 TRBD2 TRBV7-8 CASSLARVAGALSYEQYF TGTGCCAGCAGCTTAGCTAGGGTAGCGGGGGCCCTCTCCTACGAGCAGTACTTC
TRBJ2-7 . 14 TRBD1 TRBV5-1 CASSQGQGAYEQYF TGCGCCAGCAGCCAGGGACAGGGGGCCTACGAGCAGTACTTC
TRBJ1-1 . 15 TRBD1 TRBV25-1 CASSGWTGGWTEAFF TGTGCCAGCAGTGGGTGGACAGGGGGCTGGACTGAAGCTTTCTTT
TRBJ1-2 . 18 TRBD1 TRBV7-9 CASSPFSLRQGDNYGYTF TGTGCCAGCAGCCCTTTCTCCCTCCGACAGGGGGATAACTATGGCTACACCTTC
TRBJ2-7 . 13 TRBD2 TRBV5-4 CASSLAGGQEQYF TGTGCCAGCAGCTTAGCGGGAGGTCAGGAGCAGTACTTC
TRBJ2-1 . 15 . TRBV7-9 CASSSEWGTGNEQFF TGTGCCAGCAGCTCCGAGTGGGGCACGGGCAATGAGCAGTTCTTC
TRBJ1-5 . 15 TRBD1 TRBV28 CASRAPGGGNQPQHF TGTGCCAGCAGGGCCCCAGGGGGTGGCAATCAGCCCCAGCATTTT
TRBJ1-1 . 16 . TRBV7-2 CASSLVPVDVNTEAFF TGTGCCAGCAGCTTAGTTCCGGTAGACGTGAACACTGAAGCTTTCTTT
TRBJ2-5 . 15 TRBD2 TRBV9 CASNQAGGQGETQYF TGTGCCAGCAACCAAGCGGGGGGGCAGGGAGAGACCCAGTACTTC
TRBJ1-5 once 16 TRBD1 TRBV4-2 CASSPGTGPFNQPQHF TGTGCCAGCAGCCCCGGGACAGGGCCCTTCAATCAGCCCCAGCATTTT
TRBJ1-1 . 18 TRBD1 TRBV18 CASSPVTGGAWRNTEAFF TGTGCCAGCTCACCAGTAACAGGGGGCGCCTGGAGGAACACTGAAGCTTTCTTT
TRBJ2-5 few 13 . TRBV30 CAWSELPGETQYF TGTGCCTGGAGTGAGTTGCCTGGGGAGACCCAGTACTTC
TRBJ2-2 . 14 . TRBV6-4 CASAISQGIGELFF TGTGCCAGTGCCATATCTCAGGGGATCGGGGAGCTGTTTTTT
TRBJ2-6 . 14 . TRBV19 CASLDESGANVLTF TGTGCCAGTCTGGACGAATCTGGGGCCAACGTCCTGACTTTC
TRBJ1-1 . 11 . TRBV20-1 CSVWKATEAFF TGCAGTGTCTGGAAAGCTACTGAAGCTTTCTTT
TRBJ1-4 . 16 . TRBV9 CARSSPPQADDEKLFF TGTGCCAGATCATCCCCCCCACAGGCAGATGATGAAAAACTGTTTTTT
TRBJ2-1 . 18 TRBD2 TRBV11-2 CASSLLVAGGSSYNEQFF TGTGCCAGCAGCTTACTTGTAGCGGGGGGGAGCTCCTACAATGAGCAGTTCTTC
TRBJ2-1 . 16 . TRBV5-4 CASSLEGAGIYNEQFF TGTGCCAGCAGCTTGGAGGGTGCAGGGATTTACAATGAGCAGTTCTTC